This entry features one TCR beta chain sequence. The target of this receptor is not known. No base quality values were provided; no much bigger clone lies one nucleotide off. Patients with autoimmune disease history or receiving systemic immunosuppression were excluded from the trial. Peripheral blood for TCR sequencing was collected from all dose cohorts at baseline, on cycle 4 day 1, and on cycle 7 day 1. Samples were obtained from an open-label, multicenter, first-in-human phase I dose-escalation trial of ivuxolimab. Adults with locally advanced or metastatic melanoma, renal cell, hepatocellular, or head and neck squamous cell carcinoma were enrolled in the trial. Before TCR sequencing, CD4+ T cells and CD8+ T cells were sorted from peripheral blood as separate populations. This specimen belongs to a study of OX40 agonist ivuxolimab in advanced cancers. In terms of the full investigation: Ivuxolimab was a fully human IgG2 agonistic monoclonal antibody targeting the costimulatory receptor OX40 (CD134). Of the approximately 54 dose-escalation patients, hepatocellular carcinoma was present in around 20, melanoma in roughly 15, renal cell carcinoma in 9 and head and neck cancer in 9. In the dose-escalation cohort, more than 75% of patients were male, and the mean age was roughly 60 years, with a range of 23 to 79. Patients were allowed to have had prior anti-PD-1, anti-PD-L1 or anti-CTLA-4 therapy, and around 41% of the dose-escalation patients had previously received checkpoint inhibitors. The monotherapy dose-escalation portion (N of about 50 patients) of the phase I ivuxolimab trial is reported in the paper. Intravenous ivuxolimab was administered to patients every 2 weeks at six dose levels: 0.01, 0.1, 0.3, 1.5, 3 and 10 mg/kg. Partial responses occurred in three dose-escalation patients: two with cutaneous melanoma and one with hepatocellular carcinoma. Peripheral TCRbeta sequencing aimed to test whether ivuxolimab altered TCR sequence diversity and caused clonal T-cell expansion. Beyond this particular receptor, the publication reports: After ivuxolimab, CD8+ T cells had more expanded clones than CD4+ T cells on average. In partial responders in the 0.1-3.0 mg/kg groups, normalized peripheral clonal expansion was found to be among the lowest, especially among CD8+ T cells. Low levels of normalized T-cell clonal expansion were also seen in some patients who did not respond. Which antigens the clonally expanded peripheral T cells were specific for was not determined. Clonal expansion of both CD4+ and CD8+ blood T cells was observed from baseline to week 6 at doses 0.1 to 3.0 mg/kg.

Deletion took 9 bases off V and 0 bases off J, with a span of 11 bases between the germline ends. The germline V gene encodes CDR1 SNHLY and CDR2 FYNNEI. The CDR3 holds 13 amino acids from the cysteine to the phenylalanine. The sequence is cut down to CDR3 DNA, 39 bases in frame from base 1. Genomic DNA was extracted from sorted cells for sequencing of the TCRbeta CDR3 region. The immunoSEQ Assay was used to sequence the TCRbeta CDR3 regions. TCRdb took over this immuneACCESS table, retaining in-frame rearrangements with V and J assigned. Such tables are incomplete; in checked studies, under half of the missing clones stem from an unresolved V gene, and the remainder is unexplained. The sample records about 80,000 clones, around 80% of which are singletons. Approximately 6.3% of the sample is held by the ten biggest clonotypes.

The receptor was isolated from an adult with an advanced solid tumor such as melanoma, head and neck, liver or kidney cancer. The starting material was CD4+ or CD8+ T cells sorted from blood, obtained in a trial of the OX40 agonist ivuxolimab. Recombination joined TRBV2 with TRBJ2-5; a weak D assignment points to TRBD2 (5 bases agree). The CDR3 sequence is CASCRENQETQYF. The nucleotide sequence reads TGTGCCAGTTGTCGGGAAAACCAAGAGACCCAGTACTTC.